This T cell receptor beta chain originates from a study of blood T cell repertoires in COVID-19. The overall study: Both acute and convalescent COVID-19 samples were obtained from the United States, Italy and Spain. T cells, B-cell-depleted T cells, or PBMCs supplied cDNA or gDNA.

The germline V gene encodes CDR1 SGDLS and CDR2 YYNGEE. V gave up 0 bases and J gave up 10 bases; unmatched junction bases: 7. The CDR3 runs 15 residues. Original methodology: Nucleated cell number was recorded as an estimate derived from reference gene primer amplification. Only in-frame clones appear in the TCRdb table, and some are missing; sequencing was by immunoSEQ multiplex PCR. The D gene and trimming were derived from the DNA, and the V and J assignments and clone size from that table. The sample holds about 120,000 clones, about two thirds seen once. This clone occurred a few times. The V call is TRBV9, the J call TRBJ1-6; 7 bases align to TRBD1. Sequencing was carried out using peripheral blood. The TCR originated in a human donor with acute or convalescent COVID-19. The donor label of this sample is uncertain. The DNA for the CDR3 is TGTGCCAGCAGCGTAGACGGGACAGAGGAGTCACCCCTCCACTTT. It translates to CASSVDGTEESPLHF.